This TCR beta chain stems from a study of regulatory T cells in long-lasting Graves disease. Sample time point: newly diagnosed GD, antithyroid drugs for less than 3 months. PBMCs were the source of the RNA used for TCR sequencing. Library construction for TCR beta used iRepertoire HTBI primers and Arm-PCR of CDR3 regions. TCRdb re-derived calls from the multiplex PCR reads in MiXCR, one entry per CDR3 protein. This table has hundreds of thousands of distinct CDR3 sequences, 15% to 20% appearing once. The study's findings and limits: More public clonotypes were shared by persistent patients (around 3,000) than by new patients (roughly 930). With persistent disease, TRBV28, TRBJ1-2 and TRBJ2-5 were the favored segments.

This CDR3 comprises 20 residues. The J segment lost 3 bases and the V segment lost 2 bases, leaving 19 bases of the junction unmatched. CDR1 and CDR2 from the germline V gene are LNHDA and SQIVND (reference sequence). As regards this clonotype: Its antigen is unidentified.

The sample also formed part of further work on T cells in Graves' hyperthyroidism and ophthalmopathy. From that second work: Hyperthyroidism was newly diagnosed in patients aged 18 to 65 (duration under 2 months).

This rearrangement joins TRBV19 to TRBJ1-1; TRBD1 agrees at 9 bases. The sequence was collected from a young man with Graves disease. The sample was peripheral blood mononuclear cells (PBMCs), taken at new diagnosis, from a patient treated with antithyroid drugs. The CDR3 protein is CASSILFWGDRALLDTEAFF. The CDR3 region has the DNA TGTGCCAGTAGTATATTATTTTGGGGGGACAGGGCCCTCCTGGACACTGAAGCTTTCTTT.